This T cell receptor (beta chain) was observed in a study of identical twins. In germline, CDR1 is MGHRA, CDR2 YSYEKL. The CDR3 runs 14 residues. Whole-study results and caveats: Where out-of-frame alpha sequences were twin-shared, they showed excess low generation probability. High-abundance cord blood beta clonotypes had fewer insertions; memory repertoires showed none.

TCRdb reprocessed the 5' RACE reads via MiXCR and lists one record per CDR3 protein. Among more than 400,000 distinct CDR3 sequences listed, over 12% were seen once. This clonotype appeared once. The antigen is not known. Germline is not matched at one junction end, which may reflect a read error. The data also belong to a second study, concerning yellow fever vaccine responses in identical twins.

This TCR was recovered from a woman aged 18-29 years in good health. The sequenced sample was CD4+ T cells sorted from blood. This rearrangement joins TRBV4-1 to TRBJ2-3; possible D gene TRBD2, 5 bases. CDR3 protein: CASRQEEAGDTQYF. In nucleotides, the CDR3 is TGCGCCAGCAGACAAGAGGAGGCGGGAGATACGCAGTATTTT.